The 27 T cell receptor beta chains given below trace back to one sample, sequenced in a study of OX40 agonist ivuxolimab in advanced cancers. The data were produced by immunoSEQ multiplex PCR, yet TCRdb's version contains in-frame clones alone and is incomplete. Among about 24,000 clones, 73% were seen once, and the ten largest hold roughly 18%. Sequencing used CD4+ or CD8+ T cells sorted from blood, obtained in a trial of the OX40 agonist ivuxolimab. Receptors were obtained from an adult with an advanced solid tumor such as melanoma, head and neck, liver or kidney cancer.

The chain couples TRBV13 to TRBJ1-2; tentatively, D is TRBD1 (6 bases). This CDR3 has 19 amino acids. The V end lost 2 bases, the J end lost 7 bases, and 29 bases lay between the germline ends. The germline CDR1 and CDR2 sequences are PRHDT and FYEKMQ (reference sequence). The CDR3 spells CASSLIVKRGGPLDGGYTF. DNA for the CDR3: TGTGCCAGCAGCTTAATCGTTAAAAGGGGGGGGCCCCTAGATGGTGGCTACACCTTC.

This sequence joins TRBV14 and TRBJ2-7; no clear D gene. The V gene's germline CDR1 is SGHDN and CDR2 FVKESK. V lost 0 bases and J 2 bases, leaving 5 bases between the germline ends. The CDR3 contains 13 residues. The chain's CDR3 is CASSQEGPYEQYF. The CDR3 nucleotides read TGTGCCAGCAGCCAAGAAGGCCCCTACGAGCAGTACTTC.

The rearrangement links TRBV25-1 to TRBJ1-5, with D unclear. The germline CDR1 and CDR2 sequences are MGHDK and SYGVNS. The ends were cut back, 5 bases at V and 1 base at J, with 15 bases in the middle. The CDR3 extends over 16 amino acids. CDR3 loop: CASSPPGQGSNQPQHF. As DNA, the CDR3 is TGTGCCAGCAGTCCTCCGGGCCAAGGGAGCAATCAGCCCCAGCATTTT.

This clone occurred a few times. The chain is built from TRBV7-8 and TRBJ1-5; D gene uncertain. Germline assignment: CDR1 SGHVS and CDR2 FQNEAQ. The CDR3 spans 12 residues. Deletions cut 5 bases from V and 7 bases from J, with 9 bases between. This CDR3 reads CASSPVGQPQHF. CDR3 sequence (DNA): TGTGCCAGCAGCCCCGTTGGCCAGCCCCAGCATTTT.

The gene calls are TRBV6-5 and TRBJ2-5, with 9 bases identical to TRBD1. This CDR3 has 15 residues. Germline V gene sequence: CDR1 MNHEY, CDR2 SVGAGI. J gave up 2 bases and V 5 bases, and 6 bases lay outside the gene matches. CDR3 residues: CASSGRDRAQETQYF. Here the CDR3 DNA reads TGTGCCAGCAGTGGCCGGGACAGGGCGCAAGAGACCCAGTACTTC.

This clone is judged medium-sized. The J gene is TRBJ1-2, the V gene TRBV10-3, with a possible D match to TRBD1 (5 bases). The CDR3 runs 13 residues. The V gene lost 6 bases and the J gene lost 6 bases, with 14 bases spanning the gap. In germline, CDR1 is ENHRY, CDR2 SYGVKD. The CDR3 DNA is TGTGCCATCAGCCAAACCGTGGGGGATGGCTACACCTTC. Amino acid sequence: CAISQTVGDGYTF.

This clone has only a few counts. The CDR3 here is CASSAEGFSSGANVLTF. The CDR3 nucleotides are TGCGCCAGCAGTGCCGAAGGATTCAGCTCTGGGGCCAACGTCCTGACTTTC. The V and J genes are TRBV4-3 and TRBJ2-6; no firm D call. Germline CDR1 is LGHNA and CDR2 is YSLEER. V gave up 6 bases and J gave up 0 bases, with 15 bases separating them. There are 17 residues in the CDR3.

The genes are TRBV7-9 and TRBJ1-3; D not certain. The CDR3 loop spans 17 amino acids. V was pared by 4 bases and J by 4 bases, with 20 bases between. CDR1 SEHNR and CDR2 FQNEAQ come from the germline V gene (reference sequence). The CDR3 sequence: CASSSTRLRITGNTIYF. The CDR3 nucleotides read TGTGCCAGCAGCTCCACACGATTAAGAATTACAGGAAACACCATATATTTT. Drawing the rest from reference TRBV7-9 and TRBJ1-3, the complete variable domain is DTGVSQNPRHKITKRGQNVTFRCDPISEHNRLYWYRQTLGQGPEFLTYFQNEAQLEKSRLLSDRFSAERPKGSFSTLEIQRTEQGDSAMYLCASSSTRLRITGNTIYFGEGSWLTVV.

The chain combines TRBV19 with TRBJ1-2; no reliable D call. In germline, CDR1 is LNHDA, CDR2 SQIVND (reference sequence). Trimming took off 3 bases at V and 8 bases at J, with 22 bases between the two ends. The length of the CDR3 is 16 residues. In nucleotides, the CDR3 is TGTGCCAGTAGTATCGAAGGGTCTCTGCCGGGATGGGGCTACACCTTC. This sequence encodes CASSIEGSLPGWGYTF.

V usage is TRBV6-6 and J usage is TRBJ2-5; maybe TRBD2 (7 bases). The germline V gene encodes CDR1 MNHNY and CDR2 SVGAGI (reference sequence). V was trimmed by 6 bases and J by 4 bases, leaving 18 bases between them. The CDR3 extends over 15 amino acids. CDR3 DNA: TGTGCCAGCAGCGCCGCCGGGGAGGGGGGAGAGACCCAGTACTTC. As protein: CASSAAGEGGETQYF.

V usage is TRBV4-1 and J usage is TRBJ2-7; a possible D gene is TRBD1 (5 bases). The ends were cut back, 1 base at V and 0 bases at J, with 13 bases in the middle. The germline gives CDR1 MGHRA, CDR2 YSYEKL. The length of the CDR3 is 16 residues. CDR3: CASSQALSQGSYEQYF. The CDR3 DNA sequence: TGCGCCAGCAGCCAAGCCCTTTCGCAGGGCTCCTACGAGCAGTACTTC.

The chain links TRBV7-8 to TRBJ2-7; tentatively, D is TRBD1 (5 bases). CDR3 length equals 14 residues. V was clipped by 0 bases and J by 6 bases, with 12 bases between them. Germline CDR1 SGHVS, CDR2 FQNEAQ. This CDR3 reads CASSLAWAGPEQYF. In DNA, the CDR3 is TGTGCCAGCAGCTTAGCATGGGCAGGGCCCGAGCAGTACTTC.

The chain employs TRBV7-9 and TRBJ1-2; 9 nucleotides line up with TRBD1. Germline V gene data show CDR1 as SEHNR and CDR2 as FQNEAQ (reference sequence). The CDR3 has 15 residues. Losses at the gene ends were 2 bases for V and 5 bases for J; bases not matched to a gene: 6. This CDR3 reads CASSLPDRGRYGYTF. The CDR3 nucleotides read TGTGCCAGCAGCTTACCGGACAGGGGTCGATATGGCTACACCTTC.

This clone was observed once. The chain employs TRBV7-2 and TRBJ2-1, with 8 bases lining up with TRBD2. CDR3 length: 14 residues. Germline values: CDR1 SGHTA, CDR2 FQGNSA. Unmatched junction bases numbered 9, after V lost 7 bases and J lost 7 bases. CDR3 DNA: TGTGCCAGCACCCCGGGGGGGCGTGGGAATGAGCAGTTCTTC. This gives the protein CASTPGGRGNEQFF.

This clone was picked up one time. Compared with germline, one end of the junction differs, possibly owing to a read error. The rearrangement joins TRBV9 to TRBJ2-3, with unresolved D. The CDR3 has 14 residues. The V gene's germline CDR1 is SGDLS and CDR2 YYNGEE. CDR3 DNA sequence: TGTGCCAACAGCACCGGACCCCAGTGGGATACGCAGTATTTT. Its protein product is CANSTGPQWDTQYF.

This chain joins TRBV4-3 and TRBJ2-7, with TRBD1 as a possible D gene (5 bases). This CDR3 has 15 residues. V was clipped by 1 base and J by 2 bases, with 12 bases between them. Germline lookup yields CDR1 LGHNA and CDR2 YSLEER. The CDR3 DNA reads as TGCGCCAGCAGCCAAGTAGTCACAGGCCCCTACGAGCAGTACTTC. This codes for CASSQVVTGPYEQYF.

J is TRBJ2-7 and V is TRBV28; D perhaps matches TRBD1 (6 bases). V lost 1 base and J lost 4, with 14 bases in between. Germline V lookup: CDR1 MDHEN, CDR2 SYDVKM. The CDR3 spans 15 residues. The CDR3 nucleotides are TGTGCCAGCAGTTTATTTAGGACAGTTGGTTACGAGCAGTACTTC. Residues: CASSLFRTVGYEQYF.

The J gene is TRBJ2-3, the V gene TRBV4-3, with D possibly being TRBD1 (5 bases). Germline CDR1 and CDR2: LGHNA and YSLEER. Trimming stripped 3 bases from V and 0 bases from J, with 16 bases between. CDR3 length equals 17 residues. The CDR3 protein is CASSHRGGSLSTDTQYF. CDR3 sequence (DNA): TGCGCCAGCAGCCATAGGGGTGGTAGTTTGAGCACAGATACGCAGTATTTT.

The chain recombines TRBV4-3 with TRBJ1-2; the D is unclear. Between the trimmed V and J ends, which lost 1 base and 6 bases, there was a span of 15 bases. The CDR3 runs to 15 residues. The V gene's germline CDR1 is LGHNA and CDR2 YSLEER. CDR3 amino acids: CASSQGDRGLDGYTF. In DNA, the CDR3 is TGCGCCAGCAGCCAAGGTGATAGAGGGTTGGATGGCTACACCTTC.

The chain combines TRBV7-3 with TRBJ2-2, with a weak D call TRBD2 (5 bases). V was pared by 3 bases and J by 1 base, with 15 bases between. CDR1 SGHTA and CDR2 FQGTGA come from the germline V gene. This CDR3 has 17 amino acids. CDR3 amino acids: CASSFGPGVLNTGELFF. The CDR3 bases are TGTGCCAGCAGCTTTGGACCCGGGGTTCTGAACACCGGGGAGCTGTTTTTT.

V and J are TRBV4-1 and TRBJ2-3, with 8 bases identical to TRBD1. This CDR3 is 13 amino acids long. V trimming: 4 bases; J trimming: 6 bases; junction bases outside the gene matches: 3. Germline V gene data show CDR1 as MGHRA and CDR2 as YSYEKL. The DNA for the CDR3 is TGCGCCAGCAGCCCGACAGGGGTGGATACGCAGTATTTT. Protein sequence: CASSPTGVDTQYF.

A few counts support this clone. This chain links TRBV6-5 with TRBJ1-2, with D possibly being TRBD1 (5 bases). CDR1 and CDR2 (germline): MNHEY, SVGAGI. Trimming cost V 7 bases and J 6 bases, with 15 bases left between them. CDR3 length: 13 amino acids. CDR3: CASKLGAGNGYTF. DNA of the CDR3: TGTGCCAGCAAACTAGGGGCAGGGAATGGCTACACCTTC.

The chain uses TRBV27 and TRBJ2-1; 11 bases match TRBD2. The CDR3 consists of 15 residues. Per germline, CDR1 MNHEY and CDR2 SMNVEV (reference sequence). The J segment lost 8 bases and the V segment lost 5 bases, leaving 8 bases of the junction unmatched. CDR3 in amino acids: CASSPLAGGQDEQFF. As DNA, the CDR3 is TGTGCCAGCAGTCCATTAGCGGGGGGGCAGGATGAGCAGTTCTTC.

The genes are TRBV5-6 and TRBJ2-7; D tentatively reads TRBD1 or TRBD2 (6 bases each). Trimming stripped 5 bases from V and 6 bases from J, with 15 bases between. The CDR3 spans 13 residues. CDR1 is SGHDT, CDR2 YYEEEE, per germline. CDR3 DNA sequence: TGTGCCAGCAGTGTGGGGGGCTGGGGCGAGCAGTACTTC. Its translation is CASSVGGWGEQYF.

CDR3 sequence reads: CASSLVWDSTDQPQHF. The CDR3 coding sequence is TGTGCCAGCAGTCTCGTCTGGGACAGTACTGATCAGCCCCAGCATTTT. The genes are TRBV27 and TRBJ1-5; 7 bases align to TRBD1. The germline V gene encodes CDR1 MNHEY and CDR2 SMNVEV (reference sequence). With V trimmed by 5 bases and J by 5 bases, 12 bases remained unmatched. This CDR3 has 16 amino acids.

This clone came up once. The chain joins TRBV27 to TRBJ2-3; D perhaps matches TRBD2 (6 bases). The CDR3 runs 15 residues. The V end lost 3 bases, the J end lost 2 bases, and 12 bases lay between the germline ends. Germline lookup yields CDR1 MNHEY and CDR2 SMNVEV (reference sequence). The CDR3 reads CASSLDSGYTDTQYF. The CDR3, as DNA: TGTGCCAGCAGTTTGGATAGCGGATACACAGATACGCAGTATTTT.

The V call is TRBV2, the J call TRBJ2-1; D unresolved. In germline, CDR1 is SNHLY, CDR2 FYNNEI. The CDR3 loop spans 14 amino acids. V lost 6 bases to trimming and J lost 4 bases, with 13 bases between them. CDR3 sequence (DNA): TGTGCCAGCAGCACCCAACGGGCGTACAATGAGCAGTTCTTC. Protein sequence: CASSTQRAYNEQFF.